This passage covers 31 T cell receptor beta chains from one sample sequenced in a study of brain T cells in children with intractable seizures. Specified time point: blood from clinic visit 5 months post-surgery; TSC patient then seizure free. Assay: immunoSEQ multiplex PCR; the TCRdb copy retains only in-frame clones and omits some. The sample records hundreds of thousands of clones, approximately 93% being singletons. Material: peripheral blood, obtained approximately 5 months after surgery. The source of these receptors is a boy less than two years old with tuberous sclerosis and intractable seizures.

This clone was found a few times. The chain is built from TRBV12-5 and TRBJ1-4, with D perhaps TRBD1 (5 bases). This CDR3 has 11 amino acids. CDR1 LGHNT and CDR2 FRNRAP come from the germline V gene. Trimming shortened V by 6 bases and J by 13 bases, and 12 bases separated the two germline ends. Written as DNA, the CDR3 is TGTGCTAGTGGAGAACGGGACCGACTGTTTTTT. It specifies CASGERDRLFF. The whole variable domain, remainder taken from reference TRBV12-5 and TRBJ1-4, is DARVTQTPRHKVTEMGQEVTMRCQPILGHNTVFWYRQTMMQGLELLAYFRNRAPLDDSGMPKDRFSAEMPDATLATLKIQPSEPRDSAVYFCASGERDRLFFGSGTQLSVL.

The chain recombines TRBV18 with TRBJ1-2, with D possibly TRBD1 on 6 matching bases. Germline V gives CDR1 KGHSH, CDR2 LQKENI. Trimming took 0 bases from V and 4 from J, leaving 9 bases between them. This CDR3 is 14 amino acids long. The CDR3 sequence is CASSPPGTIYGYTF. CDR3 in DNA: TGTGCCAGCTCACCACCCGGGACAATCTATGGCTACACCTTC.

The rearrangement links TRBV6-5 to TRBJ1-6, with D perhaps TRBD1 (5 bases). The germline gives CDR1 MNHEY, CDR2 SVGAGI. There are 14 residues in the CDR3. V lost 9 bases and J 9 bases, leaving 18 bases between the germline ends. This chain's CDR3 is CASLLGASGSPLHF. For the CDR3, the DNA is TGTGCCAGTCTCTTAGGGGCGTCTGGTTCACCCCTCCACTTT.

The CDR3 coding sequence is TGTGCCAGCAGTGGGGACAGATCTAACTATGGCTACACCTTC. Its translation: CASSGDRSNYGYTF. The chain employs TRBV2 and TRBJ1-2; 7 bases line up with TRBD1. The length of the CDR3 is 14 residues. Per germline, CDR1 SNHLY and CDR2 FYNNEI. V was pared by 4 bases and J by 0 bases, with 2 bases of the junction left unmatched.

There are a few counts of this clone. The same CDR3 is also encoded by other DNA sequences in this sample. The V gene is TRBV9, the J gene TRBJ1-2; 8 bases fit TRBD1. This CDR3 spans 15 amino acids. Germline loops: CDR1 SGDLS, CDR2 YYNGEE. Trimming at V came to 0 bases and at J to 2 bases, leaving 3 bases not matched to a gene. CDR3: CASSVGQGANYGYTF. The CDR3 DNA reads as TGTGCCAGCAGCGTAGGGCAGGGGGCAAACTATGGCTACACCTTC.

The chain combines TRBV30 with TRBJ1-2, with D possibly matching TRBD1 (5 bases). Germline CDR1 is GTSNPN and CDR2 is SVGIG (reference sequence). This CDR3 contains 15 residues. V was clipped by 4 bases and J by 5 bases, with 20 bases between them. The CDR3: CAWTGTPFLGYGYTF. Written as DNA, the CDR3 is TGTGCCTGGACCGGGACTCCTTTTCTAGGATATGGCTACACCTTC.

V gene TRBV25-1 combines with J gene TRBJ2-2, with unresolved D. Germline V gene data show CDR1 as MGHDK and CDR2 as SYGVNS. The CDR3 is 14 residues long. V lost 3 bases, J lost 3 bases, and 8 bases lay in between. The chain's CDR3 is CASSDRLHTGELFF. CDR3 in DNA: TGTGCCAGCAGTGATCGACTGCACACCGGGGAGCTGTTTTTT.

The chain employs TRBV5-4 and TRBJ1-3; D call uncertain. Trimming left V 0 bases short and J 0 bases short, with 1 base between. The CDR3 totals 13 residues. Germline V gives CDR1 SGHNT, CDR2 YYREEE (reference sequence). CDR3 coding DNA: TGTGCCAGCAGCTTGGCCTCTGGAAACACCATATATTTT. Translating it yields CASSLASGNTIYF.

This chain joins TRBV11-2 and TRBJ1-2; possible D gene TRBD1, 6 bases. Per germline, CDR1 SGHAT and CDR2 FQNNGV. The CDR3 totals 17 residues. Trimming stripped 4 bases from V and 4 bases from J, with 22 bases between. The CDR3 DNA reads TGTGCCAGCAGCTCTTACCCACGGGGGCCCTCGGGCTATGGCTACACCTTC. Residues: CASSSYPRGPSGYGYTF.

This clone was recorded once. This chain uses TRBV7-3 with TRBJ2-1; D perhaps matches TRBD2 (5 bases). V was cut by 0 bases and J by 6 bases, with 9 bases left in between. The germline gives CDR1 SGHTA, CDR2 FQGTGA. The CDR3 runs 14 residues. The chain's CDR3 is CASSLTGISNEQFF. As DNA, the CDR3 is TGTGCCAGCAGCTTAACCGGGATTTCCAATGAGCAGTTCTTC.

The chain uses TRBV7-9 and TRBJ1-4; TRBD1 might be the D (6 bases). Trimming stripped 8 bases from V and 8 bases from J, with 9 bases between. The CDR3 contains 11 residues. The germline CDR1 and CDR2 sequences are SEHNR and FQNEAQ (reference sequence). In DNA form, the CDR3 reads TGTGCCAGCCGAGGGGGGGAAAAACTGTTTTTT. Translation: CASRGGEKLFF.

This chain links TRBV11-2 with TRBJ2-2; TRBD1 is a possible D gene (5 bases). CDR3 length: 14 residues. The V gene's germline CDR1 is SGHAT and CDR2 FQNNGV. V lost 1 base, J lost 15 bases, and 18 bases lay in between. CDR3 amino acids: CASSLGLGDSPMFF. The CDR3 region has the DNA TGTGCCAGCAGCTTAGGGTTAGGAGACAGCCCCATGTTTTTT.

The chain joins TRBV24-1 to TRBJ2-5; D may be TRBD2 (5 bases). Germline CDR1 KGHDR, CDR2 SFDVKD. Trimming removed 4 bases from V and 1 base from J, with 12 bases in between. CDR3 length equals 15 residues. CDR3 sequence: CATSEVDGLQETQYF. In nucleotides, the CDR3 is TGTGCCACCAGTGAAGTGGACGGACTCCAAGAGACCCAGTACTTC.

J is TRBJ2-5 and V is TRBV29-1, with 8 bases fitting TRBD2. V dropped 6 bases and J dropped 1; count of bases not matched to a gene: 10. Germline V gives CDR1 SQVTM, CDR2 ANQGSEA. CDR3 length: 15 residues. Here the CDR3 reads CSVSKRGSFQETQYF. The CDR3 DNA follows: TGCAGCGTGTCAAAGCGGGGGAGTTTCCAAGAGACCCAGTACTTC.

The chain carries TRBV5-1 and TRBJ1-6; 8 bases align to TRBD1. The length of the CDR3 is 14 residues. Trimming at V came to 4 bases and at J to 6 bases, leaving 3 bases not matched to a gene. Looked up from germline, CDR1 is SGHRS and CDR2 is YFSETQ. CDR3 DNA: TGCGCCAGCAGCCCAGGACAGGGTAATTCACCCCTCCACTTT. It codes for CASSPGQGNSPLHF.

Here the CDR3 DNA reads TGTGCCAGTACCTCGGGACTAGCGGGGGGCTACGAGCAGTACTTC. This codes for CASTSGLAGGYEQYF. The chain is built from TRBV19 and TRBJ2-7; 15 positions match TRBD2. The CDR3 contains 15 residues. Germline CDR1 LNHDA, CDR2 SQIVND (reference sequence). With 7 bases clipped from V and 3 bases from J, the junction kept 4 bases outside the gene matches. Looking up the rest from reference TRBV19 and TRBJ2-7 gives the full variable domain: DGGITQSPKYLFRKEGQNVTLSCEQNLNHDAMYWYRQDPGQGLRLIYYSQIVNDFQKGDIAEGYSVSREKKESFPLTVTSAQKNPTAFYLCASTSGLAGGYEQYFGPGTRLTVT.

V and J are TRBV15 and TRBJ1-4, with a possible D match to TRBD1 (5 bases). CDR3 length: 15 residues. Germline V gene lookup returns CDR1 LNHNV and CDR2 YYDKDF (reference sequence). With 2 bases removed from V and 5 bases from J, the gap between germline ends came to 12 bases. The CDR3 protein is CATSRKRQTNEKLFF. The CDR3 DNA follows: TGTGCCACCAGCAGAAAAAGACAGACGAATGAAAAACTGTTTTTT.

CDR3 DNA sequence: TGTGCCAGCAGTTTTGGGGGATCTTATGGCTACACCTTC. It is translated as CASSFGGSYGYTF. The chain employs TRBV27 and TRBJ1-2; a possible D gene is TRBD1 (5 bases). Germline V CDR1 and CDR2: MNHEY, SMNVEV (reference sequence). The CDR3 extends over 13 amino acids. Trimming removed 3 bases from V and 5 bases from J, with 10 bases in between.

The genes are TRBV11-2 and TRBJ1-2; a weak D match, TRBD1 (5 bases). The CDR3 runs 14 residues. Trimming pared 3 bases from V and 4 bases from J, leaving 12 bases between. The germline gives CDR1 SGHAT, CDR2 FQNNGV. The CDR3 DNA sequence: TGTGCCAGCAGCTTCGAGGGGCTGGGCTATGGCTACACCTTC. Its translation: CASSFEGLGYGYTF.

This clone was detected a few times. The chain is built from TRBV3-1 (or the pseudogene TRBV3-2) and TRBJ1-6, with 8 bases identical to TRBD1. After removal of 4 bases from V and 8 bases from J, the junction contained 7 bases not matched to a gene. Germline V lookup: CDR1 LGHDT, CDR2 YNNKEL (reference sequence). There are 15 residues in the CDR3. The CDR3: CASSPGTGLHSPLHF. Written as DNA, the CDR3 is TGTGCCAGCAGCCCCGGGACAGGCTTGCATTCACCCCTCCACTTT.

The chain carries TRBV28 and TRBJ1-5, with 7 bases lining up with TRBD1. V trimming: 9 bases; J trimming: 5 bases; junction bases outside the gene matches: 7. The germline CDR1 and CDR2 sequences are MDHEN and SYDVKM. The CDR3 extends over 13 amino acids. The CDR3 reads CASCGTEHQPQHF. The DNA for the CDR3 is TGTGCCAGTTGTGGGACAGAACATCAGCCCCAGCATTTT.

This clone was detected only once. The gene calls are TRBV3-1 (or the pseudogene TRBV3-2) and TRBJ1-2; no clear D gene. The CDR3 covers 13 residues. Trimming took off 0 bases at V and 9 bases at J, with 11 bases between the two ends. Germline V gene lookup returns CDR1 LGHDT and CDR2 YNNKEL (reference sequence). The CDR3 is CASSQDYPISYTF. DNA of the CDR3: TGTGCCAGCAGCCAAGATTATCCCATTAGCTACACCTTC.

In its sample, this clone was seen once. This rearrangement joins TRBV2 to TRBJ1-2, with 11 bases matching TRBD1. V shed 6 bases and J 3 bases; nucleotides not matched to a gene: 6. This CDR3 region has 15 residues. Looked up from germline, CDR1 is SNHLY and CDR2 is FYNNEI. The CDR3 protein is CASRHGQGAHYGYTF. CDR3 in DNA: TGTGCCAGCAGACACGGACAGGGGGCCCACTATGGCTACACCTTC.

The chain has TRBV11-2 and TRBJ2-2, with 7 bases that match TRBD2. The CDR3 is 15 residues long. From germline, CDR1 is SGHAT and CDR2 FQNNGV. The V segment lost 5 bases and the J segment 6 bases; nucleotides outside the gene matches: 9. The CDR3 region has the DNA TGTGCCAGCAGCCCGTGGACTAGTTGGGCCGGGGAGCTGTTTTTT. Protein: CASSPWTSWAGELFF.

The CDR3 DNA sequence: TGTGCCAGCAGCAAAGGTAAAGGGGGAGAAAAAGGCTACACCTTC. Encoded protein: CASSKGKGGEKGYTF. This chain joins TRBV21-1 and TRBJ1-2; the table calls TRBD1, which could not be checked here. TRBV21-1 is assigned pseudogene status. This CDR3 contains 15 residues.

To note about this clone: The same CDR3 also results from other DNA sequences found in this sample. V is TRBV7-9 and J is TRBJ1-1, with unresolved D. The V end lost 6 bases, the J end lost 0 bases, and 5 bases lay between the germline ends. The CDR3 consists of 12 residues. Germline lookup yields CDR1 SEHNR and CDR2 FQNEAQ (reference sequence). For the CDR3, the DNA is TGTGCCAGCAGTCCCTTGAACACTGAAGCTTTCTTT. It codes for CASSPLNTEAFF.

The DNA of the CDR3 is TGTGCCAGCAGGCACCGATCTTGGACAGGGGGCGCAGAGAGCTACACCTTC. Residues: CASRHRSWTGGAESYTF. This sequence joins TRBV11-2 and TRBJ1-2, with 11 bases lining up with TRBD1. CDR3 length equals 17 residues. The J segment lost 9 bases and the V segment lost 6 bases, leaving 18 bases of the junction unmatched. Per germline, CDR1 SGHAT and CDR2 FQNNGV. Full variable domain (remainder filled in from reference TRBV11-2 and TRBJ1-2): EAGVAQSPRYKIIEKRQSVAFWCNPISGHATLYWYQQILGQGPKLLIQFQNNGVVDDSQLPKDRFSAERLKGVDSTLKIQPAKLEDSAVYLCASRHRSWTGGAESYTFGSGTRLTVV.

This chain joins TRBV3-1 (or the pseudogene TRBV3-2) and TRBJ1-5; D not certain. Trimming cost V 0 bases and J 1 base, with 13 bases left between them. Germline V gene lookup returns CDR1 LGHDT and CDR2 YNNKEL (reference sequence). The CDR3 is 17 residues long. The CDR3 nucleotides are TGTGCCAGCAGCCAAGACCCCTTCGCGGTAAGCAATCAGCCCCAGCATTTT. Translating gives CASSQDPFAVSNQPQHF.

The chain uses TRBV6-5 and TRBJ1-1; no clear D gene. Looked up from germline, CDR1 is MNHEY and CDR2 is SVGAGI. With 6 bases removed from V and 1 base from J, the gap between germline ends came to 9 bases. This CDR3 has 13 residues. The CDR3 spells CASSQTPNTEAFF. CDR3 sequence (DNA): TGTGCCAGCAGCCAAACACCGAACACTGAAGCTTTCTTT.

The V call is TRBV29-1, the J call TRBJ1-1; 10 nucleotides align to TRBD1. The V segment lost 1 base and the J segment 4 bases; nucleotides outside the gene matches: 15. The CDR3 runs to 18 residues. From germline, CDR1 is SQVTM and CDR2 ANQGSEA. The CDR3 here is CSVEGGDRGRVLGTEAFF. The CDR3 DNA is TGCAGCGTTGAAGGAGGAGACAGGGGGCGCGTTCTGGGCACTGAAGCTTTCTTT.

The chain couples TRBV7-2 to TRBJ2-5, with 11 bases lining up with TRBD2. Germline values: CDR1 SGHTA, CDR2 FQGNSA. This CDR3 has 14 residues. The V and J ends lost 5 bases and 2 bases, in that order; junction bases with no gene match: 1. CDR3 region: CASSRTSGQETQYF. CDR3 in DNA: TGTGCCAGCAGCCGGACTAGCGGGCAAGAGACCCAGTACTTC.